A selection of T cell receptor beta chains follows, all from one sample in a study of blood T cell repertoires in COVID-19. Sequencing used immunoSEQ multiplex PCR; TCRdb keeps in-frame clones, though not all of them. The sample gives 300,000 to 450,000 clones, around 85% of which show up once; roughly 3.6% is in the top ten. Sequenced sample: peripheral blood. These receptors all stem from a woman aged 18-30 years with acute or convalescent COVID-19. CDR3s include the opening cysteine and the closing phenylalanine or tryptophan. Each record gives: V gene, J gene, D gene, clone size, CDR3 DNA, CDR3 protein. The D gene is left open where the match is weak. Where a row states a size, it is once, few, many or the class of an expanded clone; other rows omit it.

>TRBV28|TRBJ2-7|TRBD2|few
TGTGCCAGCAGGTGGACTAGCGGGACCTACGAGCAGTACTTC
CASRWTSGTYEQYF
>TRBV2|TRBJ1-1|NA|few
TGTGCCAGCAGTACATCCTTGAACACTGAAGCTTTCTTT
CASSTSLNTEAFF
>TRBV3-1/TRBV3-2|TRBJ1-6|TRBD1|NA
TGTGCCAGCAGCCTGGACAGGCAATCCTATAATTCACCCCTCCACTTT
CASSLDRQSYNSPLHF
>TRBV19|TRBJ2-7|TRBD1|NA
TGTGCCAGTAGTATGAAGGGACAGGCGGTTGAGCAGTACTTC
CASSMKGQAVEQYF
>TRBV7-9|TRBJ2-5|NA|NA
TGTGCCAGCAGCCTGTCAGAAGAGACCCAGTACTTC
CASSLSEETQYF
>TRBV7-9|TRBJ2-7|NA|NA
TGTGCCAGCAGCCGTCTATTAAACTCCTACGAGCAGTACTTC
CASSRLLNSYEQYF
>TRBV28|TRBJ2-7|TRBD1|NA
TGTGCCAGCCGCCCAGGGACAGGGGTCTACGAGCAGTACTTC
CASRPGTGVYEQYF
>TRBV30|TRBJ1-2|NA|NA
TGTGCCTGGATCGACGGGAACTATGGCTACACCTTC
CAWIDGNYGYTF
>TRBV19|TRBJ2-3|NA|NA
TGTGCCAGTAGTATTTACCGGGGGACGGGGAGCACAGATACGCAGTATTTT
CASSIYRGTGSTDTQYF
>TRBV7-3|TRBJ2-3|NA|NA
TGTGCCAGCAGCTTAGAAGGGGTTGACACAGATACGCAGTATTTT
CASSLEGVDTDTQYF
>TRBV13|TRBJ2-7|NA|NA
TGTGCCAGCAGCTTCAGGTGGCGATTCTCCTACGAGCAGTACTTC
CASSFRWRFSYEQYF
>TRBV5-1|TRBJ1-6|TRBD1|NA
TGCGCCAGCAGCTTGGCGGACAGGGATAATTCACCCCTCCACTTT
CASSLADRDNSPLHF
>TRBV27|TRBJ2-1|TRBD2|NA
TGTGCCAGCAGTTTAATAGCGGGAGACGATGAGCAGTTCTTC
CASSLIAGDDEQFF
>TRBV2|TRBJ1-2|NA|few
TGTGCCAGCAGTGCAGGGGAAAGCTATGGCTACACCTTC
CASSAGESYGYTF
>TRBV30|TRBJ1-1|NA|NA
TGTGCCTGGAACCTCGGCACTGAAGCTTTCTTT
CAWNLGTEAFF
>TRBV6-2/TRBV6-3|TRBJ2-7|NA|NA
TGTGCCAGCAGTTACGGTGGTGGGAGTGGGTACGAGCAGTACTTC
CASSYGGGSGYEQYF
>TRBV7-9|TRBJ2-7|TRBD1|NA
TGTGCCAGCAGCCCAGGGACAGGGGCTCTATCCATGGAGCAGTACTTC
CASSPGTGALSMEQYF
>TRBV19|TRBJ1-4|NA|NA
TGTGCCAGTAGTATCACCCGGGAAGAAAAACTGTTTTTT
CASSITREEKLFF
>TRBV28|TRBJ2-6|NA|once
TGTGCCAGCACCCTACGTAGATCTGGGGCCAACGTCCTGACTTTC
CASTLRRSGANVLTF
>TRBV27|TRBJ2-7|TRBD1|once
TGTGCCAGCAGTTCTCCCGGGACAGGAACCTACGAGCAGTACTTC
CASSSPGTGTYEQYF
>TRBV6-5|TRBJ1-2|NA|NA
TGTGCCAGCAGGTCCGGACAGAACTATGGCTACACCTTC
CASRSGQNYGYTF
>TRBV6-5|TRBJ1-3|NA|NA
TGTGCCAGCAGTTACTCAGGGCCGGGAGTGGGAAACACCATATATTTT
CASSYSGPGVGNTIYF
>TRBV6-6|TRBJ2-7|TRBD2|NA
TGTGCCAGCAGTTACAAGCTAGCGGATGGCTACGAGCAGTACTTC
CASSYKLADGYEQYF
>TRBV19|TRBJ2-3|TRBD2|NA
TGTGCCAGTCGCGCCCGGGGGCTAGCGGGGGGGGCCACAGATACGCAGTATTTT
CASRARGLAGGATDTQYF
>TRBV7-2|TRBJ1-1|NA|few
TGTGCCAGCAGCTCTACAGAGGGGGCTGAAGCTTTCTTT
CASSSTEGAEAFF
>TRBV18|TRBJ1-2|NA|NA
TGTGCCAGCTCACGAGAGTCGGACAGAGCCTATGGCTACACCTTC
CASSRESDRAYGYTF
>TRBV28|TRBJ1-1|TRBD1|once
TGTGCCAGCAGTGACGGACAGGGGTGGGACACTGAAGCTTTCTTT
CASSDGQGWDTEAFF
>TRBV25-1|TRBJ1-2|NA|NA
TGTGCCAGCAGTGTAGAGAGGGGCTACACCTTC
CASSVERGYTF